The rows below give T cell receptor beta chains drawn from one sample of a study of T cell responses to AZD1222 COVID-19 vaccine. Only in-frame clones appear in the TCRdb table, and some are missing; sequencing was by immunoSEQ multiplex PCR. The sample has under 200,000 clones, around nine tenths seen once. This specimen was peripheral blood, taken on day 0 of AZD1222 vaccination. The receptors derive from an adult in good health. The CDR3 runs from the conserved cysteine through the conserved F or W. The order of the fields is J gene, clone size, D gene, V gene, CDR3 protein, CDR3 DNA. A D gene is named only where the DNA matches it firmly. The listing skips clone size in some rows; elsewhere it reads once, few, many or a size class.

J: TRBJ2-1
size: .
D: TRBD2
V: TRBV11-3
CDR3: CASSLDIGGGPEKQFF
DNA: TGTGCCAGCAGCTTAGATATTGGGGGGGGTCCTGAGAAGCAGTTCTTC

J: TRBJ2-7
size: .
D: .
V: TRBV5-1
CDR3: CASSSDRSLVGEQYF
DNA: TGCGCCAGCAGCTCAGACAGGTCCCTTGTGGGCGAGCAGTACTTC

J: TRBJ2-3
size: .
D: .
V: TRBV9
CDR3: CASSLWGTDTQYF
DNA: TGTGCCAGCAGCCTCTGGGGCACAGATACGCAGTATTTT

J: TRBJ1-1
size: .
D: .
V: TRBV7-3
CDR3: CASSPGGGQNTEAFF
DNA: TGTGCCAGCAGCCCCGGGGGCGGACAGAACACTGAAGCTTTCTTT

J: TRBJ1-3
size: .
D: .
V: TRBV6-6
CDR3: CASSLVGAFSGNTIYF
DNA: TGTGCCAGCAGTCTCGTTGGAGCTTTCTCTGGAAACACCATATATTTT

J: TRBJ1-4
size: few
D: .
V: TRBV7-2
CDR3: CASSFGSTNEKLFF
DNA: TGTGCCAGCAGCTTTGGATCAACTAATGAAAAACTGTTTTTT

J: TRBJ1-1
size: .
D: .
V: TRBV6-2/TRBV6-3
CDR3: CASSFRMAAEAFF
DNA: TGTGCCAGCAGTTTCCGGATGGCTGCCGAAGCTTTCTTT

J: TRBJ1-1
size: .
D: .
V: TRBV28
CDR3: CASRRRQEGEAFF
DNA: TGTGCCAGCAGGAGACGACAGGAGGGTGAAGCTTTCTTT

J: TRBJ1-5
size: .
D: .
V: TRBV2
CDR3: CASNWERDQPQHF
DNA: TGTGCCAGCAACTGGGAGAGAGATCAGCCCCAGCATTTT

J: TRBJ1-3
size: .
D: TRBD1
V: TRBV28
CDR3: CASSLGEDRVVDFGGNTIYF
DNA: TGTGCCAGCAGTTTAGGGGAGGACAGGGTTGTTGACTTTGGTGGAAACACCATATATTTT

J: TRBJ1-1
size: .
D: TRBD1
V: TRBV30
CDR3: CAWSHPDRGETEAFF
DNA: TGTGCCTGGAGTCACCCCGACAGGGGCGAGACTGAAGCTTTCTTT

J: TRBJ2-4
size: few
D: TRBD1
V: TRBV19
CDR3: CASRRGQGNIQYF
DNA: TGTGCCTCCAGGAGGGGACAGGGGAACATTCAGTACTTC

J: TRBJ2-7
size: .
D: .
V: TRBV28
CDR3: CASSSRKTRYEQYF
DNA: TGTGCCAGCAGTTCCCGAAAAACCCGCTACGAGCAGTACTTC

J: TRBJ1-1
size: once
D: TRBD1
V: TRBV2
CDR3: CANGVDRDTEAFF
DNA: TGTGCCAACGGAGTGGACAGGGACACTGAAGCTTTCTTT

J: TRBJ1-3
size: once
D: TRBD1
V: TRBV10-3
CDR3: CAISETGAGNTIYF
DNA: TGTGCCATCAGTGAGACAGGGGCTGGAAACACCATATATTTT

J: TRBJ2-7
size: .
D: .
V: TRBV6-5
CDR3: CASSQRTSYEQYF
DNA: TGTGCCAGCAGTCAACGGACCTCCTACGAGCAGTACTTC

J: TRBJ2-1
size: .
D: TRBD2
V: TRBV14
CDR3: CASSISGTTYNEQFF
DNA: TGTGCCAGCAGCATCAGCGGGACCACCTACAATGAGCAGTTCTTC

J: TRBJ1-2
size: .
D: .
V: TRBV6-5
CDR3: CASSYSIQLYGYTF
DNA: TGTGCCAGCAGTTACTCGATACAGCTTTATGGCTACACCTTC

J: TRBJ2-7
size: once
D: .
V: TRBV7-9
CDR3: CASSPAGTLREQYF
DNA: TGTGCCAGCAGCCCGGCCGGGACTCTACGCGAGCAGTACTTC

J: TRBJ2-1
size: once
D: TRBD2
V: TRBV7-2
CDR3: CASSSPRTSGIHEQFF
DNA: TGTGCCAGCAGCTCCCCCCGGACTAGCGGGATCCATGAGCAGTTCTTC

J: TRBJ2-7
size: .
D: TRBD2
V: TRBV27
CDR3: CASSLTSGSGGSSYEQYF
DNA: TGTGCCAGCAGTTTAACATCCGGGAGCGGGGGGAGCTCCTACGAGCAGTACTTC

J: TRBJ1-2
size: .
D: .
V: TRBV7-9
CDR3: CASSSWQNYGYTF
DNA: TGTGCCAGCAGCTCGTGGCAGAACTATGGCTACACCTTC

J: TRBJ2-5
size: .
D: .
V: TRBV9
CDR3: CASSVSTEVGETQYF
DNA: TGTGCCAGCAGCGTATCGACAGAAGTGGGGGAGACCCAGTACTTC

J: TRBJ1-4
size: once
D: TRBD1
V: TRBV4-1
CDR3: CASRLSRDRVYEKLFF
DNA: TGCGCCAGCAGACTCTCTCGGGACAGGGTCTATGAAAAACTGTTTTTT

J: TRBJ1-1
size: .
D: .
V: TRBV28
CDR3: CASNLPTALNTEAFF
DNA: TGTGCCAGCAACCTCCCAACGGCACTGAACACTGAAGCTTTCTTT

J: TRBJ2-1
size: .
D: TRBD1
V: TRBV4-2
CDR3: CASSQGDRQGGYNEQFF
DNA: TGTGCCAGCAGCCAAGGGGATAGACAGGGGGGCTACAATGAGCAGTTCTTC

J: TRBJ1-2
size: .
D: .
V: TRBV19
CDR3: CASSIELRGYTF
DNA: TGTGCCAGTAGTATAGAACTCAGAGGCTACACCTTC

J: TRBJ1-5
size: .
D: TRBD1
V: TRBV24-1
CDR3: CATSDPTGGGQPQHF
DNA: TGTGCCACCAGTGATCCTACAGGGGGCGGTCAGCCCCAGCATTTT

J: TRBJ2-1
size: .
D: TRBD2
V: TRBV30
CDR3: CAWRSGTSGVSSSYNEQFF
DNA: TGTGCCTGGAGGTCAGGGACTAGCGGGGTCTCCAGCTCCTACAATGAGCAGTTCTTC

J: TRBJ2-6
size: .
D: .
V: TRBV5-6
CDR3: CASSLSVVGVGANVLTF
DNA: TGTGCCAGCAGCTTGTCAGTCGTAGGGGTTGGGGCCAACGTCCTGACTTTC

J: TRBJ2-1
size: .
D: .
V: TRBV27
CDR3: CASSPEGPSYNEQFF
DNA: TGTGCCAGCAGCCCGGAGGGGCCCAGCTACAATGAGCAGTTCTTC

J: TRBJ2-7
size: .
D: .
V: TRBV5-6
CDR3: CASSIAGTEQYF
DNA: TGTGCCAGCAGCATTGCTGGCACCGAGCAGTACTTC

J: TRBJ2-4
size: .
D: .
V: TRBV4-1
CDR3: CASSQETATIAKNIQYF
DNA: TGCGCCAGCAGCCAAGAAACCGCTACGATAGCCAAAAACATTCAGTACTTC

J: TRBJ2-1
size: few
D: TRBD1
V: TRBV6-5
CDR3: CASSSGQEKDEQFF
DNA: TGTGCCAGCAGTTCGGGACAGGAAAAGGATGAGCAGTTCTTC

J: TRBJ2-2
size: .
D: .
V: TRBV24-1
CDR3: CATRDQWSGELFF
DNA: TGTGCCACGCGGGATCAATGGTCCGGGGAGCTGTTTTTT

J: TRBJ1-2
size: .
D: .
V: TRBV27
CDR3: CASSSNLNYYGYTF
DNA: TGTGCCAGCAGTTCAAACTTGAACTACTATGGCTACACCTTC

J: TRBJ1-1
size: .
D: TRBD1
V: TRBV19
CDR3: CASSIGGDREAFF
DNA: TGTGCCAGTAGTATAGGTGGGGACAGGGAAGCTTTCTTT

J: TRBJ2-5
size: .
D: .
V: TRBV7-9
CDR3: CASSSNRGETQYF
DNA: TGTGCCAGCAGCTCGAACCGGGGAGAGACCCAGTACTTC

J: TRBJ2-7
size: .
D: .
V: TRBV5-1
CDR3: CASSLGGGQSSYEQYF
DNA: TGCGCCAGCAGCTTGGGGGGCGGACAAAGCTCCTACGAGCAGTACTTC

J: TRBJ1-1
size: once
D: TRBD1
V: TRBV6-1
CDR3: CASSEEGQRNTEAFF
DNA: TGTGCCAGCAGTGAAGAGGGACAGAGGAACACTGAAGCTTTCTTT

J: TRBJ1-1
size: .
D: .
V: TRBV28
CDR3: CASRLPGANTEAFF
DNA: TGTGCCAGCAGGCTCCCAGGGGCGAACACTGAAGCTTTCTTT

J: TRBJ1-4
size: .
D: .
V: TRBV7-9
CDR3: CASSTATNEKLFF
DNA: TGTGCCAGCAGTACAGCAACTAATGAAAAACTGTTTTTT

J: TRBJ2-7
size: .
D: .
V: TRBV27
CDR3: CASSLWGREMGGGEQYF
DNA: TGTGCCAGCAGTTTATGGGGGCGGGAGATGGGAGGGGGCGAGCAGTACTTC

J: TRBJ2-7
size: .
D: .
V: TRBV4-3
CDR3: CASSQERGWDYEQYF
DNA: TGCGCCAGCAGCCAAGAAAGGGGGTGGGACTACGAGCAGTACTTC

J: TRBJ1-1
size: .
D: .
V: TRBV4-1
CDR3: CASSQGSRMNTEAFF
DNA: TGCGCCAGCAGCCAAGGATCCCGTATGAACACTGAAGCTTTCTTT

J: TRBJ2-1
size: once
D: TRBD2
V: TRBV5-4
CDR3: CAGSPSAGVISYNEQFF
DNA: TGTGCCGGCAGCCCCTCAGCGGGGGTAATCTCCTACAATGAGCAGTTCTTC

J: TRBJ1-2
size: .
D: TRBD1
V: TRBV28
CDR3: CASTPGTGGYGYTF
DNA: TGTGCCAGCACTCCCGGGACAGGAGGCTATGGCTACACCTTC

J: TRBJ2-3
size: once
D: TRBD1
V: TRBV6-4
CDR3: CASSDSQQGTDTQYF
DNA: TGTGCCAGCAGTGACAGCCAACAGGGGACAGATACGCAGTATTTT